The TCR beta chain under discussion was sequenced for a study of T cells after posttransplantation cyclophosphamide. The study, taken as a whole, reports: Recipient CMV seropositivity and CMV reactivation strongly tracked TRB clonality.

This clone was observed once. The antigen is undetermined. Cyclophosphamide on days +3 and +4 followed busulfan-fludarabine conditioning and a marrow graft. Here immunoSEQ multiplex PCR was the method, and the copy in TCRdb shows in-frame clones only, minus some. This table holds some 4,300 clones, 75% to 80% found once. The clonotype was recovered from a male patient in his fifties or sixties who received an allogeneic stem cell transplant from an unrelated donor, was CMV-positive, and had acute GVHD only. Certain T cells may be donor cells from the graft. The source material was PBMCs, sampled roughly 28 days after a stem cell transplant with posttransplant cyclophosphamide.

CDR3 nucleotide sequence: TGTGCCAGCAGAAACAAGAACACTGAAGCTTTCTTT. It codes for CASRNKNTEAFF. The chain has TRBV5-4 and TRBJ1-1; the D is unclear. Trimming removed 5 bases at V and 1 base at J, with 6 bases between. This CDR3 has 12 residues. Germline CDR1 is SGHNT and CDR2 is YYREEE (reference sequence).